Below, 21 T cell receptor beta chains from the same sample are listed, as sequenced in a study of cytomegalovirus exposure and HLA in healthy donors. The PCR made use of 60 Vbeta and 13 Jbeta primers. Only in-frame clones appear in the TCRdb table, and some are missing; sequencing was by immunoSEQ multiplex PCR. In all, the sample yields roughly 50,000 clones. The sequencing input was PBMCs. The receptors come from an older woman in good health and CMV-seropositive.

This chain links TRBV28 with TRBJ1-2, with D possibly matching TRBD1 (5 bases). The germline gives CDR1 MDHEN, CDR2 SYDVKM. The CDR3 loop spans 14 amino acids. V dropped 6 bases and J dropped 7 bases, with 18 bases sitting between them. Written as DNA, the CDR3 is TGTGCCAGCAGGCGAAGGGGTGCTCCGGGTGGCTACACCTTC. It codes for CASRRRGAPGGYTF.

Written as DNA, the CDR3 is TGCGCCAGCAGCTTGTCGACTAGCGGGGGGGCACCCTACGAGCAGTACTTC. Residues: CASSLSTSGGAPYEQYF. The chain couples TRBV5-1 to TRBJ2-7; 14 bases fit TRBD2. The trim removed 1 base at V and 2 bases at J, leaving 5 bases unmatched. The CDR3 sequence is 17 residues long. Germline V gene data show CDR1 as SGHRS and CDR2 as YFSETQ.

The chain couples TRBV7-2 to TRBJ2-5; 12 positions agree with TRBD2. Germline lookup yields CDR1 SGHTA and CDR2 FQGNSA. With V trimmed by 2 bases and J by 2 bases, 12 bases remained unmatched. The CDR3 extends over 19 amino acids. CDR3 residues: CASSLWLTSGGQGQETQYF. In DNA form, the CDR3 reads TGTGCCAGCAGCTTATGGTTGACTAGCGGGGGCCAGGGGCAAGAGACCCAGTACTTC.

The chain combines TRBV7-2 with TRBJ1-5; the match to TRBD1 covers 11 bases. The CDR3 runs to 15 residues. Germline V gives CDR1 SGHTA, CDR2 FQGNSA. The ends lost 5 bases at V and 6 bases at J; junction bases unmatched: 6. This CDR3 is CASSVGTGGGQPQHF. CDR3 bases: TGTGCCAGCAGCGTAGGGACAGGGGGAGGTCAGCCCCAGCATTTT.

The gene calls are TRBV9 and TRBJ1-5, with D uncertain. V lost 3 bases, J lost 1 base, and 8 bases lay in between. Germline CDR1 and CDR2: SGDLS and YYNGEE. The CDR3 is 14 amino acids. The CDR3 loop is CASSGGLSNQPQHF. In nucleotides, the CDR3 is TGTGCCAGCAGCGGAGGGTTGAGCAATCAGCCCCAGCATTTT.

V usage is TRBV7-9 and J usage is TRBJ1-3; D is ambiguous. Per the germline V gene, CDR1 is SEHNR and CDR2 is FQNEAQ (reference sequence). Trimming removed 7 bases at V and 0 bases at J, with 10 bases between. The CDR3 extends over 14 amino acids. CDR3 residues: CASNLGSSGNTIYF. CDR3 in DNA: TGTGCCAGCAATTTGGGGAGCTCTGGAAACACCATATATTTT. The whole variable domain, filled in from reference TRBV7-9 and TRBJ1-3, reads DTGVSQNPRHKITKRGQNVTFRCDPISEHNRLYWYRQTLGQGPEFLTYFQNEAQLEKSRLLSDRFSAERPKGSFSTLEIQRTEQGDSAMYLCASNLGSSGNTIYFGEGSWLTVV.

The V gene is TRBV27, the J gene TRBJ1-2; 10 nucleotides agree with TRBD1. The CDR3 is 14 amino acids. The V segment lost 4 bases and the J segment 5 bases; nucleotides outside the gene matches: 4. CDR1 and CDR2 from the germline V gene are MNHEY and SMNVEV (reference sequence). CDR3 DNA sequence: TGTGCCAGCAGTTCGACAGGGGGCAAATATGGCTACACCTTC. Translation gives CASSSTGGKYGYTF.

The chain carries TRBV11-2 and TRBJ2-2; TRBD2 matches 8 bases. In germline, CDR1 is SGHAT, CDR2 FQNNGV. Unmatched junction bases numbered 3, after V lost 5 bases and J lost 1 base. CDR3 length equals 15 residues. CDR3 loop: CASSRGGQNTGELFF. As DNA, the CDR3 is TGTGCCAGCAGCCGGGGGGGACAGAACACCGGGGAGCTGTTTTTT.

V and J are TRBV9 and TRBJ2-7; 7 bases are a match to TRBD1. The CDR3 extends over 14 amino acids. Germline V gene data show CDR1 as SGDLS and CDR2 as YYNGEE. Trimming at V came to 4 bases and at J to 7 bases, leaving 11 bases not matched to a gene. CDR3 region: CASSPRQGSKEQYF. The CDR3, as DNA: TGTGCCAGCAGCCCCAGACAGGGTTCTAAGGAGCAGTACTTC.

This clone is labeled medium-sized based on frequency. The rearrangement links TRBV6-6 to TRBJ2-1; the D gene is possibly TRBD1 (6 bases). V lost 9 bases and J 0 bases, leaving 15 bases between the germline ends. Germline CDR1 MNHNY, CDR2 SVGAGI (reference sequence). CDR3 length equals 15 residues. As DNA, the CDR3 is TGTGCCAGTAATGAAGGACAGAGCTCCTACAATGAGCAGTTCTTC. This translates into CASNEGQSSYNEQFF.

The V gene is TRBV7-8, the J gene TRBJ2-5, with no clear D. Germline assignment: CDR1 SGHVS and CDR2 FQNEAQ. CDR3 length equals 15 residues. V was pared by 5 bases and J by 6 bases, with 19 bases between. The DNA for the CDR3 is TGTGCCAGCAGCCTAGAATTAGCAGAAGGTCAGACCCAGTACTTC. Residues: CASSLELAEGQTQYF.

The chain recombines TRBV28 with TRBJ2-7; 7 bases are a match to TRBD1. The germline V gene encodes CDR1 MDHEN and CDR2 SYDVKM. The CDR3 contains 14 residues. Losses at the gene ends were 6 bases for V and 2 bases for J; bases not matched to a gene: 7. This CDR3 is CASSQPDRTYEQYF. The CDR3 DNA reads as TGTGCCAGCAGCCAACCGGACAGGACCTACGAGCAGTACTTC.

The chain employs TRBV19 and TRBJ2-5; 10 bases line up with TRBD2. This CDR3 has 15 amino acids. Germline CDR1 LNHDA, CDR2 SQIVND (reference sequence). V shed 6 bases, J shed 3 bases, and the junction held 7 bases outside the gene matches. The CDR3 spells CASRGLAGAKETQYF. The CDR3 DNA reads as TGTGCCAGTAGGGGTCTAGCGGGGGCCAAAGAGACCCAGTACTTC.

This rearrangement joins TRBV29-1 to TRBJ1-2, with D possibly being TRBD1 (6 bases). Looked up from germline, CDR1 is SQVTM and CDR2 is ANQGSEA. The CDR3 has 12 amino acids. The V gene lost 5 bases and the J gene lost 6 bases, with 13 bases spanning the gap. CDR3 sequence reads: CSVLEPGDGYTF. In nucleotides, the CDR3 is TGCAGCGTTCTTGAGCCAGGGGATGGCTACACCTTC.

The chain carries TRBV2 and TRBJ2-3; TRBD2 agrees at 7 bases. The CDR3 has 15 residues. Germline-derived CDR1 and CDR2 are SNHLY and FYNNEI. Trimming cost V 8 bases and J 3 bases; bases outside gene matches: 11. The CDR3 DNA follows: TGTGCCAGCTCTCCGGGAGGCAGGAGGACAGATACGCAGTATTTT. Translated: CASSPGGRRTDTQYF.

This rearrangement joins TRBV18 to TRBJ2-3, with 10 nucleotides matching TRBD1. Per germline, CDR1 KGHSH and CDR2 LQKENI. The trim removed 5 bases at V and 6 bases at J, leaving 8 bases unmatched. The CDR3 runs 15 residues. CDR3 nucleotide sequence: TGTGCCAGCTCAGCGACGGGACAGGGGATGGATACGCAGTATTTT. Residues: CASSATGQGMDTQYF.

The chain joins TRBV4-1 to TRBJ1-2; 12 nucleotides match TRBD1. Germline CDR1 is MGHRA and CDR2 is YSYEKL. The CDR3 has 17 amino acids. Unmatched junction bases numbered 10, after V lost 0 bases and J lost 8 bases. In nucleotides, the CDR3 is TGCGCCAGCAGCCAAGATGGAAGCGGGACAGGGGGCCGGGGCTACACCTTC. It yields the protein CASSQDGSGTGGRGYTF.

The chain uses TRBV6-1 and TRBJ1-5, with 10 bases aligning to TRBD1. Germline lookup yields CDR1 MNHNS and CDR2 SASEGT. J was trimmed by 7 bases and V by 0 bases; bases with no gene match: 3. This CDR3 has 15 residues. The CDR3 DNA sequence: TGTGCCAGCAGTGAAGCGAGACAGGGGGCCCAGCCCCAGCATTTT. Protein sequence: CASSEARQGAQPQHF.

Here the CDR3 reads CASSEAAGGTDTQYF. The DNA of the CDR3 is TGTGCCAGCAGTGAGGCGGCAGGGGGCACAGATACGCAGTATTTT. The chain is built from TRBV6-4 and TRBJ2-3, with D maybe TRBD1 (6 bases). The germline CDR1 and CDR2 sequences are MRHNA and SNTAGT. The germline V and J ends were trimmed by 3 bases and 1 base, with 11 bases remaining between them. The CDR3 extends over 15 amino acids.

The V call is TRBV27, the J call TRBJ1-5, with TRBD1 matching over 7 bases. Trimming took 3 bases from V and 4 from J; bases not matched to a gene: 3. The V gene's germline CDR1 is MNHEY and CDR2 SMNVEV (reference sequence). This CDR3 is 14 amino acids long. CDR3 sequence reads: CASSLAGGNQPQHF. Written as DNA, the CDR3 is TGTGCCAGCAGTTTGGCAGGGGGAAATCAGCCCCAGCATTTT.

V usage is TRBV27 and J usage is TRBJ1-1, with D perhaps TRBD1 (5 bases). The CDR3 loop spans 13 amino acids. V lost 6 bases and J lost 0, with 8 bases in between. Germline V gives CDR1 MNHEY, CDR2 SMNVEV (reference sequence). CDR3 in DNA: TGTGCCAGCAGGGACAACATGAACACTGAAGCTTTCTTT. It is translated as CASRDNMNTEAFF.